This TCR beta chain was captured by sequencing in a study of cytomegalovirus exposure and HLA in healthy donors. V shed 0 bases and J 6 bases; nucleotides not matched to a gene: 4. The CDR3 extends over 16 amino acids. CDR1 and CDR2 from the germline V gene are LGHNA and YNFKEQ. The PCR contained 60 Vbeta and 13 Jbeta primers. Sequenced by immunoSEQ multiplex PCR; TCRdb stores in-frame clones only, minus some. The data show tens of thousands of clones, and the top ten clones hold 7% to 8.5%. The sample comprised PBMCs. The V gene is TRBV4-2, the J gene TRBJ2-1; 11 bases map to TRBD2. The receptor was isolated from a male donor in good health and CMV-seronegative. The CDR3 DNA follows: TGTGCCAGCAGCCAAGATCGGACTAGCGGGTTCAATGAGCAGTTCTTC. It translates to CASSQDRTSGFNEQFF.